These 27 T cell receptor beta chains came from one sample sequenced in a study of Ad26.COV2.S vaccination and SARS-CoV-2 variants. The protocol was immunoSEQ multiplex PCR, while the TCRdb copy is restricted to in-frame clones and leaves out a portion. The sample includes tens of thousands of clones, about four fifths of them seen just once. The source material was peripheral blood, sampled after recovery from COVID-19. These receptors were collected from a human donor who had recovered from COVID-19.

The J gene is TRBJ1-2, the V gene TRBV19; 8 bases agree with TRBD1. Germline lookup yields CDR1 LNHDA and CDR2 SQIVND (reference sequence). The CDR3 consists of 13 residues. The V gene end was trimmed by 5 bases and the J gene end by 2 bases; junction bases not matched to a gene: 1. Here the CDR3 DNA reads TGTGCCAGTAGTGACAGGGGAAACTATGGCTACACCTTC. Its protein is CASSDRGNYGYTF.

This clone was seen ten or more times. The J gene is TRBJ1-4, the V gene TRBV5-5; tentative D call: TRBD1 (5 bases). The CDR3 spans 13 residues. V was trimmed by 0 bases and J by 7 bases, leaving 7 bases between them. The germline CDR1 and CDR2 sequences are SGHKS and YYEKEE (reference sequence). This chain's CDR3 is CASSLARVEKLFF. CDR3 nucleotides: TGTGCCAGCAGCTTGGCCAGGGTTGAAAAACTGTTTTTT.

The rearrangement links TRBV7-9 to TRBJ2-5, with D possibly matching TRBD2 (6 bases). Germline assignment: CDR1 SEHNR and CDR2 FQNEAQ (reference sequence). This CDR3 spans 12 amino acids. Trimming left V 0 bases short and J 9 bases short, with 8 bases between. CDR3 loop: CASSLAREAQYF. As DNA, the CDR3 is TGTGCCAGCAGCTTAGCCAGGGAGGCCCAGTACTTC.

The chain links TRBV4-1 to TRBJ2-5; the D is unclear. CDR3 length equals 15 residues. Germline V gene lookup returns CDR1 MGHRA and CDR2 YSYEKL. V was cut by 4 bases and J by 0 bases, with 12 bases left in between. The CDR3 region is CASSRETSYQETQYF. The CDR3, as DNA: TGCGCCAGCAGCCGAGAGACATCGTACCAAGAGACCCAGTACTTC.

A remark on this clone: An end of the junction differs from the germline gene, which may be a read error. The rearrangement uses TRBV25-1 and TRBJ2-7, with TRBD1 matching 8 bases. This CDR3 contains 16 residues. Germline assignment: CDR1 MGHDK and CDR2 SYGVNS. The CDR3 reads CASSGPRDRISHEQYF. The CDR3 region has the DNA TGTGCCAGCAGTGGGCCCCGGGACAGGATCTCCCACGAGCAGTACTTC.

The genes are TRBV11-2 and TRBJ1-1; TRBD1 is a possible D gene (5 bases). Trimming took off 5 bases at V and 7 bases at J, with 14 bases between the two ends. Germline values: CDR1 SGHAT, CDR2 FQNNGV. There are 13 residues in the CDR3. The CDR3 spells CASSQKPGSEAFF. The CDR3 bases are TGTGCCAGCAGCCAGAAACCAGGGAGTGAAGCTTTCTTT.

This clone was seen a few times. V usage is TRBV7-3 and J usage is TRBJ1-1; D remains ambiguous. Between the trimmed V and J ends, which lost 4 bases and 0 bases, there was a span of 9 bases. The CDR3 totals 14 residues. CDR1 SGHTA and CDR2 FQGTGA come from the germline V gene. The CDR3 reads CASSSRPLNTEAFF. The CDR3 bases are TGTGCCAGCAGCTCCCGGCCTTTGAACACTGAAGCTTTCTTT. The whole variable domain, remainder taken from reference TRBV7-3 and TRBJ1-1, is GAGVSQTPSNKVTEKGKYVELRCDPISGHTALYWYRQSLGQGPEFLIYFQGTGAADDSGLPNDRFFAVRPEGSVSTLKIQRTERGDSAVYLCASSSRPLNTEAFFGQGTRLTVV.

The V and J genes are TRBV19 and TRBJ1-2; no clear D gene. CDR1 and CDR2 from the germline V gene are LNHDA and SQIVND (reference sequence). This CDR3 is 15 amino acids long. Between the trimmed V and J ends, which lost 7 bases and 2 bases, there was a span of 17 bases. CDR3 sequence (DNA): TGTGCCAGTATCGGTGCGCTTGGAGGCAACTATGGCTACACCTTC. This gives the protein CASIGALGGNYGYTF.

This clone occurred many times. V is TRBV18 and J is TRBJ2-1; D unresolved. The germline gives CDR1 KGHSH, CDR2 LQKENI. Trimming pared 4 bases from V and 0 bases from J, leaving 10 bases between. The CDR3 is 15 amino acids. The CDR3 nucleotides read TGTGCCAGCTCACTAGCCAGAAGCTCCTACAATGAGCAGTTCTTC. It yields the protein CASSLARSSYNEQFF.

In nucleotides, the CDR3 is TGTGCCAGCTCAGGACAGGGGGAGACCTACGAGCAGTACTTC. It translates to CASSGQGETYEQYF. J is TRBJ2-7 and V is TRBV18, with 10 bases identical to TRBD1. Germline assignment: CDR1 KGHSH and CDR2 LQKENI. The CDR3 runs 14 residues. Germline trimming cut 5 bases from V and 2 bases from J; bases unmatched to any gene: 3.

V usage is TRBV6-5 and J usage is TRBJ2-7; a possible D gene is TRBD1 (5 bases). CDR3 length equals 12 residues. Germline V CDR1 and CDR2: MNHEY, SVGAGI. V was cut by 6 bases and J by 6 bases, with 12 bases left in between. The CDR3 sequence is CASSRGQGEQYF. CDR3 DNA: TGTGCCAGCAGCCGCGGCCAGGGCGAGCAGTACTTC.

The chain is built from TRBV5-1 and TRBJ1-1; the D gene is possibly TRBD1 (6 bases). Between the trimmed V and J ends, which lost 6 bases and 1 base, there was a span of 16 bases. Germline V lookup: CDR1 SGHRS, CDR2 YFSETQ. CDR3 length: 15 amino acids. DNA of the CDR3: TGCGCCAGCAAACCCCAGACAGGCGGGAACACTGAAGCTTTCTTT. Translated: CASKPQTGGNTEAFF.

CDR3 amino acids: CASSLVGLETQYF. The CDR3 coding sequence is TGTGCCAGCAGTTTGGTGGGCCTTGAGACCCAGTACTTC. The chain is built from TRBV28 and TRBJ2-5, with unresolved D. CDR3 length: 13 residues. V gave up 3 bases and J gave up 5 bases, with 10 bases separating them. Germline-derived CDR1 and CDR2 are MDHEN and SYDVKM.

The V gene is TRBV7-6, the J gene TRBJ1-5; tentative D call: TRBD1 (6 bases). Looked up from germline, CDR1 is SGHVS and CDR2 is FNYEAQ. Trimming pared 4 bases from V and 6 bases from J, leaving 22 bases between. The CDR3 spans 17 residues. CDR3 sequence reads: CASSSLMTGRLSQPQHF. The CDR3 DNA reads as TGTGCCAGCAGCTCCCTGATGACAGGACGATTAAGTCAGCCCCAGCATTTT.

This chain uses TRBV3-1 (or the pseudogene TRBV3-2) with TRBJ1-2; 7 bases line up with TRBD1. The CDR3 consists of 16 residues. Trimming at V came to 3 bases and at J to 2 bases, leaving 9 bases not matched to a gene. CDR1 and CDR2 from the germline V gene are LGHDT and YNNKEL (reference sequence). In DNA, the CDR3 is TGTGCCAGCAGCCAGAGGACAGGCCCCACCAACTATGGCTACACCTTC. Protein sequence: CASSQRTGPTNYGYTF.

The rearrangement uses TRBV11-2 and TRBJ1-1; D remains unclear. From germline, CDR1 is SGHAT and CDR2 FQNNGV. Deletions cut 5 bases from V and 8 bases from J, with 9 bases between. The length of the CDR3 is 11 residues. CDR3 sequence reads: CASSQTLEAFF. Here the CDR3 DNA reads TGTGCCAGCAGCCAGACATTGGAAGCTTTCTTT.

The CDR3 DNA follows: TGTGCCAGCAGCTTTGGACAGGGGGTGGGCTCCTACAATGAGCAGTTCTTC. It specifies CASSFGQGVGSYNEQFF. V usage is TRBV5-4 and J usage is TRBJ2-1; 10 bases map to TRBD1. Germline CDR1 is SGHNT and CDR2 is YYREEE (reference sequence). The CDR3 length is 17 residues. Germline trimming cut 2 bases from V and 0 bases from J; bases unmatched to any gene: 5.

The V gene is TRBV3-1 (or the pseudogene TRBV3-2), the J gene TRBJ1-1; D gene uncertain. Trimming shortened V by 9 bases and J by 0 bases, and 11 bases separated the two germline ends. This CDR3 is built from 13 residues. Per germline, CDR1 LGHDT and CDR2 YNNKEL (reference sequence). CDR3 in amino acids: CASSLDMNTEAFF. CDR3 DNA sequence: TGTGCCAGTTCCCTTGACATGAACACTGAAGCTTTCTTT.

This chain connects TRBV6-1 to TRBJ1-2, with 8 bases matching TRBD1. V lost 3 bases, J lost 4 bases, and 4 bases stayed unmatched. The V gene's germline CDR1 is MNHNS and CDR2 SASEGT. This CDR3 has 14 amino acids. DNA for the CDR3: TGTGCCAGCAGTGAGACAGGGGAAATCTATGGCTACACCTTC. As protein: CASSETGEIYGYTF.

This clone was seen a few times. The V call is TRBV29-1, the J call TRBJ1-1; D remains ambiguous. V was cut by 5 bases and J by 7 bases, with 8 bases left in between. Per the germline V gene, CDR1 is SQVTM and CDR2 is ANQGSEA. The CDR3 is made up of 10 amino acids. The CDR3 is CSVQAFEAFF. In nucleotides, the CDR3 is TGCAGCGTTCAGGCCTTTGAAGCTTTCTTT.

The chain joins TRBV9 to TRBJ2-1; 10 positions match TRBD1. In germline, CDR1 is SGDLS, CDR2 YYNGEE. The CDR3 extends over 16 amino acids. V lost 3 bases to trimming and J lost 4 bases; unmatched junction nucleotides: 7. The CDR3 spells CASSGDRGGRYNEQFF. CDR3 coding DNA: TGTGCCAGCAGCGGGGACAGGGGTGGTAGGTACAATGAGCAGTTCTTC.

This chain connects TRBV28 to TRBJ2-2; a weak D match, TRBD1 (7 bases). V was trimmed by 2 bases and J by 3 bases, leaving 13 bases between them. Per germline, CDR1 MDHEN and CDR2 SYDVKM. The CDR3 totals 16 residues. In DNA, the CDR3 is TGTGCCAGCAGTTTAAAACCAGGGGGGTACACCGGGGAGCTGTTTTTT. Encoded protein: CASSLKPGGYTGELFF.

The rearrangement uses TRBV25-1 and TRBJ2-3, with D hard to call. The CDR3 loop spans 12 amino acids. Germline CDR1 reads MGHDK; CDR2 reads SYGVNS. V lost 5 bases, J lost 1 base, and 4 bases lay in between. The chain's CDR3 is CASSTGTDTQYF. CDR3 in DNA: TGTGCCAGCAGTACCGGCACAGATACGCAGTATTTT.

This sequence joins TRBV5-1 and TRBJ2-7; D is unclear. The V and J ends lost 0 bases and 3 bases respectively, with 10 bases between them. The CDR3 sequence is 14 residues long. Germline V gives CDR1 SGHRS, CDR2 YFSETQ. This chain's CDR3 is CASSLEGEYYEQYF. CDR3 nucleotide sequence: TGCGCCAGCAGCTTGGAAGGAGAGTACTACGAGCAGTACTTC.

This clone has just a few counts. This chain links TRBV28 with TRBJ2-7, with D tentatively TRBD1 (6 bases). The CDR3 is made up of 14 amino acids. CDR1 and CDR2 (germline): MDHEN, SYDVKM. Deletions cut 2 bases from V and 5 bases from J, with 13 bases between. CDR3 in DNA: TGTGCCAGCAGTTTAGTCAGGGGACCGGACGAGCAGTACTTC. Its translation is CASSLVRGPDEQYF.

V is TRBV6-1 and J is TRBJ1-4; 8 bases match TRBD1. V shed 1 base, J shed 8 bases, and the junction held 6 bases outside the gene matches. CDR3 length equals 15 residues. From germline, CDR1 is MNHNS and CDR2 SASEGT. In DNA, the CDR3 is TGTGCCAGCAGTGAAGAGGACCGACAGGGGGAAAAACTGTTTTTT. It translates to CASSEEDRQGEKLFF.

The rearrangement links TRBV7-3 to TRBJ1-4, with a possible D match to TRBD1 (5 bases). The length of the CDR3 is 18 residues. The V gene's germline CDR1 is SGHTA and CDR2 FQGTGA. With 1 base removed from V and 7 bases from J, the gap between germline ends came to 22 bases. CDR3 sequence: CASSLIALDSGPLEKLFF. CDR3 nucleotides: TGTGCCAGCAGCTTAATAGCCCTCGACAGCGGCCCCCTTGAAAAACTGTTTTTT. The whole variable domain, remainder taken from reference TRBV7-3 and TRBJ1-4, is GAGVSQTPSNKVTEKGKYVELRCDPISGHTALYWYRQSLGQGPEFLIYFQGTGAADDSGLPNDRFFAVRPEGSVSTLKIQRTERGDSAVYLCASSLIALDSGPLEKLFFGSGTQLSVL.